Listed here are 31 T cell receptor beta chains from one sample, sequenced in a study of T cells in Graves' hyperthyroidism and ophthalmopathy. RNA transcripts provided the source from which TCR beta CDR3 regions were amplified. The TCR CDR3 first-round RT-PCR relied on the HTBI primer set. MiXCR was run by TCRdb on the multiplex PCR reads, yielding one entry per CDR3 protein. The sample carries about 580,000 distinct CDR3 sequences, about 14% recorded once. The sequencing input was blood. The origin of the receptors is a woman under 40 with Graves' hyperthyroidism that later progressed to Graves' ophthalmopathy.

This clonotype was seen many times. The rearrangement uses TRBV18 and TRBJ1-1; D remains ambiguous. The CDR3 runs 14 residues. From germline, CDR1 is KGHSH and CDR2 LQKENI. V lost 3 bases and J 4 bases, leaving 12 bases between the germline ends. The CDR3 region is CASSPLEGGTEAFF. CDR3 DNA: TGTGCCAGCTCACCGCTTGAGGGAGGCACTGAAGCTTTCTTT.

Of note for this clonotype: This may arise from a read error, as a much more abundant clone is one base away. J is TRBJ2-7 and V is TRBV10-3; possible D gene TRBD2, 5 bases. There are 16 residues in the CDR3. The germline V gene has CDR1 ENHRY and CDR2 SYGVKD. The CDR3 coding sequence is TGTGCCAGCAGTTATATTAGGCCTAGCCGTGATTCCAAGCAGTACTTC. Protein: CASSYIRPSRDSKQYF.

This chain joins TRBV5-1 and TRBJ1-1; D not resolved. Trimming stripped 1 base from V and 2 bases from J, with 12 bases between. The V gene's germline CDR1 is SGHRS and CDR2 YFSETQ. This CDR3 region has 15 residues. CDR3 sequence (DNA): TGCGCCAGCAGCTTGTACAGCCTCCTCAACACTGAAGCTTTCTTT. Translated: CASSLYSLLNTEAFF.

Many counts were recorded for this clonotype. The genes are TRBV6-1 and TRBJ2-1; TRBD1 aligns across 8 bases. The V and J ends lost 6 bases and 5 bases, in that order; junction bases with no gene match: 6. This CDR3 contains 14 residues. CDR1 and CDR2 from the germline V gene are MNHNS and SASEGT. For the CDR3, the DNA is TGTGCCAGCAGAGGACAGGGCCATCACAATGAGCAGTTCTTC. It specifies CASRGQGHHNEQFF.

This clonotype was counted at least ten times. The V call is TRBV6-6, the J call TRBJ1-6; 9 bases align to TRBD1. Germline-derived CDR1 and CDR2 are MNHNY and SVGAGI (reference sequence). V lost 2 bases and J lost 9; bases outside the gene matches: 5. The length of the CDR3 is 15 residues. In DNA form, the CDR3 reads TGTGCCAGCAGTTACGAGGGGACAGGGAGTTCACCCCTCCACTTT. Protein: CASSYEGTGSSPLHF.

This clonotype was counted many times. The CDR3 reads CASSPEGANEKLFF. The CDR3 DNA reads TGTGCCAGCAGTCCTGAGGGGGCTAATGAAAAACTGTTTTTT. The chain has TRBV28 and TRBJ1-4; the D gene is possibly TRBD1 (6 bases). CDR1 and CDR2 (germline): MDHEN, SYDVKM. This CDR3 spans 14 amino acids. V was trimmed by 5 bases and J by 3 bases, leaving 10 bases between them.

V is TRBV12-5 and J is TRBJ2-2; TRBD2 is a possible D gene (6 bases). The V gene lost 4 bases and the J gene lost 0 bases, with 9 bases spanning the gap. This CDR3 is 15 amino acids long. Germline CDR1 and CDR2: LGHNT and FRNRAP. DNA for the CDR3: TGTGCTAGTGGTTGGGACTTTTCGAACACCGGGGAGCTGTTTTTT. Protein sequence: CASGWDFSNTGELFF.

The table lists this clonotype with a few counts. The chain joins TRBV5-4 to TRBJ2-1; 8 positions match TRBD1. Germline CDR1 and CDR2: SGHNT and YYREEE (reference sequence). V dropped 3 bases and J dropped 12; count of bases not matched to a gene: 11. The CDR3 contains 14 residues. CDR3 sequence reads: CASSSRTGYEGQFF. CDR3 in DNA: TGTGCCAGCAGCTCTCGGACAGGGTACGAGGGGCAGTTCTTC. Drawing the rest from reference TRBV5-4 and TRBJ2-1, the complete variable domain is ETGVTQSPTHLIKTRGQQVTLRCSSQSGHNTVSWYQQALGQGPQFIFQYYREEENGRGNFPPRFSGLQFPNYSSELNVNALELDDSALYLCASSSRTGYEGQFFGPGTRLTVL.

The V gene is TRBV29-1, the J gene TRBJ2-7, with no clear D. V gave up 5 bases and J gave up 5 bases, with 19 bases separating them. Germline V gene sequence: CDR1 SQVTM, CDR2 ANQGSEA. The CDR3 sequence is 14 residues long. The CDR3 loop reads CSVRVGLQSHEQYF. The CDR3 DNA sequence: TGCAGCGTTCGCGTAGGTCTTCAGTCCCACGAGCAGTACTTC.

The chain carries TRBV2 and TRBJ2-1; 8 bases line up with TRBD1. The V segment lost 4 bases and the J segment 7 bases; nucleotides outside the gene matches: 15. Germline V lookup: CDR1 SNHLY, CDR2 FYNNEI. The CDR3 is made up of 17 amino acids. The CDR3 nucleotides are TGTGCCAGCAGTGGACAGGGGCGCGTTGGGGGCTTGAATGAGCAGTTCTTC. Protein sequence: CASSGQGRVGGLNEQFF. The variable domain in full, with the rest retrieved from reference TRBV2 and TRBJ2-1, is EPEVTQTPSHQVTQMGQEVILRCVPISNHLYFYWYRQILGQKVEFLVSFYNNEISEKSEIFDDQFSVERPDGSNFTLKIRSTKLEDSAMYFCASSGQGRVGGLNEQFFGPGTRLTVL.

This clonotype was seen many times. CDR3 sequence: CSARLAGAKDTQYF. For the CDR3, the DNA is TGCAGTGCCAGACTAGCGGGAGCCAAAGATACGCAGTATTTT. The V gene is TRBV20-1, the J gene TRBJ2-3, with 12 bases aligning to TRBD2. Germline V gene lookup returns CDR1 DFQATT and CDR2 SNEGSKA (reference sequence). The CDR3 length is 14 residues. The V gene end was trimmed by 6 bases and the J gene end by 5 bases; junction bases not matched to a gene: 6.

This clonotype has at least ten counts. For the CDR3, the DNA is TGTGCCAGTAGTCGGACTAGCGGGAGAGACCACGAGCAGTACTTC. This encodes CASSRTSGRDHEQYF. This chain joins TRBV19 and TRBJ2-7; TRBD2 matches at 13 bases. This CDR3 has 15 residues. Germline CDR1 is LNHDA and CDR2 is SQIVND (reference sequence). Germline trimming cut 5 bases from V and 5 bases from J; bases unmatched to any gene: 6.

This clonotype came up a few times. V is TRBV20-1 and J is TRBJ2-7; 9 bases are a match to TRBD2. CDR3 size: 16 residues. With V trimmed by 5 bases and J by 0 bases, 11 bases remained unmatched. Germline CDR1 reads DFQATT; CDR2 reads SNEGSKA (reference sequence). For the CDR3, the DNA is TGCAGTGCTCCCGTCCGTGATAGCGGGAGCTCCTACGAGCAGTACTTC. Protein: CSAPVRDSGSSYEQYF.

The chain joins TRBV11-2 to TRBJ1-5; D call uncertain. The CDR3 extends over 15 amino acids. From germline, CDR1 is SGHAT and CDR2 FQNNGV. The ends were cut back, 5 bases at V and 7 bases at J, with 18 bases in the middle. DNA of the CDR3: TGTGCCAGCAGCCAGACCTCGCTGGTAGTGCAGCCCCAGCATTTT. Protein product: CASSQTSLVVQPQHF.

The sample holds many counts of this clonotype. The chain links TRBV2 to TRBJ1-1; weak D call: TRBD1 (6 bases). V lost 4 bases, J lost 1 base, and 10 bases lay in between. Germline loops: CDR1 SNHLY, CDR2 FYNNEI. The CDR3 totals 14 residues. The CDR3 DNA is TGTGCCAGCAGTGCGGGACATCCGAACACTGAAGCTTTCTTT. As protein: CASSAGHPNTEAFF.

This chain joins TRBV7-2 and TRBJ2-1; either TRBD1 or TRBD2 may supply D (6 bases each). V was trimmed by 4 bases and J by 0 bases, leaving 16 bases between them. This CDR3 is 17 amino acids long. CDR1 and CDR2 from the germline V gene are SGHTA and FQGNSA. CDR3 DNA: TGTGCCAGCAGCTCACAGGGTAGCGGAAGCTCCTACAATGAGCAGTTCTTC. As protein: CASSSQGSGSSYNEQFF.

The sample holds many counts of this clonotype. The chain has TRBV24-1 and TRBJ2-1, with D perhaps matching TRBD2 (6 bases). The V end was cut by 3 bases, the J end by 6 bases, with 20 bases between. This CDR3 is 17 amino acids long. CDR1 is KGHDR, CDR2 SFDVKD, per germline. The CDR3 sequence: CATSDETAGTLGNEQFF. The CDR3, as DNA: TGTGCCACCAGTGATGAGACCGCCGGGACTCTGGGCAATGAGCAGTTCTTC.

At least ten counts were recorded for this clonotype. The chain employs TRBV6-1 and TRBJ2-1; D is undetermined. The ends were cut back, 4 bases at V and 2 bases at J, with 12 bases in the middle. The CDR3 is 15 residues long. Germline CDR1 reads MNHNS; CDR2 reads SASEGT. CDR3 sequence reads: CASSVNGDTYNEQFF. The CDR3 DNA reads as TGTGCCAGCAGTGTTAACGGAGATACCTACAATGAGCAGTTCTTC.

This clonotype was detected ten times or more. V is TRBV7-9 and J is TRBJ1-2; D remains ambiguous. The CDR3 sequence is 15 residues long. Germline CDR1 reads SEHNR; CDR2 reads FQNEAQ (reference sequence). Trimming pared 3 bases from V and 1 base from J, leaving 12 bases between. The chain's CDR3 is CASSFDLGYNYGYTF. The DNA for the CDR3 is TGTGCCAGCAGCTTCGACCTTGGGTATAACTATGGCTACACCTTC.

In this sample, this clonotype turned up a few times. In nucleotides, the CDR3 is TGTGCCTGGATTGCGTGGGGAGGGTACTCTCACAATGAGCAGTTCTTC. Protein product: CAWIAWGGYSHNEQFF. The rearrangement joins TRBV30 to TRBJ2-1; 7 positions match TRBD2. J gave up 5 bases and V 4 bases, and 14 bases lay outside the gene matches. Germline-derived CDR1 and CDR2 are GTSNPN and SVGIG (reference sequence). CDR3 size: 16 residues.

V usage is TRBV24-1 and J usage is TRBJ2-5; 7 bases match TRBD1. The V gene end was trimmed by 5 bases and the J gene end by 4 bases; junction bases not matched to a gene: 6. The CDR3 totals 14 residues. CDR1 is KGHDR, CDR2 SFDVKD, per germline. CDR3 nucleotides: TGTGCCACCAGTGGGAAGGGGGCATTAGAGACCCAGTACTTC. Its protein is CATSGKGALETQYF.

Ten or more counts support this clonotype. The chain employs TRBV2 and TRBJ2-7; D gene ambiguous. Per the germline V gene, CDR1 is SNHLY and CDR2 is FYNNEI. The CDR3 sequence is 10 residues long. The V end was cut by 4 bases, the J end by 5 bases, with 3 bases between. The CDR3 spells CASSGNEQYF. Written as DNA, the CDR3 is TGTGCCAGCAGTGGGAACGAGCAGTACTTC.

CDR3 nucleotides: TGTGCCTGGAGTCTGGGACTAGGGAGCACAGATACGCAGTATTTT. It specifies CAWSLGLGSTDTQYF. This rearrangement joins TRBV30 to TRBJ2-3, with 8 positions matching TRBD2. From germline, CDR1 is GTSNPN and CDR2 SVGIG (reference sequence). This CDR3 is built from 15 residues. Trimming took 2 bases from V and 0 from J; bases not matched to a gene: 4.

This clonotype was detected many times. The rearrangement links TRBV20-1 to TRBJ2-7; 10 nucleotides agree with TRBD2. CDR1 and CDR2 from the germline V gene are DFQATT and SNEGSKA (reference sequence). Germline trimming cut 6 bases from V and 3 bases from J; bases unmatched to any gene: 11. CDR3 length: 15 residues. In DNA form, the CDR3 reads TGCAGTGCCCCGGGTAGGGCTAGCGGGAGCTACGAGCAGTACTTC. This codes for CSAPGRASGSYEQYF.

As to this clonotype: This may be a read error, as it is one base from a much larger clone. This chain joins TRBV29-1 and TRBJ2-5, with a possible D match to TRBD2 (5 bases). Germline CDR1 is SQVTM and CDR2 is ANQGSEA. The CDR3 consists of 10 residues. Trimming left V 4 bases short and J 5 bases short, with 5 bases between. CDR3 sequence: CSVGGETQYF. CDR3 sequence (DNA): TGCAGCGTTGGAGGGGAGACCCAGTACTTC.

This clonotype was found many times. The chain employs TRBV2 and TRBJ2-7; TRBD1 agrees at 11 bases. Trimming cost V 3 bases and J 4 bases; bases outside gene matches: 5. This CDR3 region has 15 residues. From germline, CDR1 is SNHLY and CDR2 FYNNEI. The CDR3 reads CASSDGTGGTYEQYF. DNA of the CDR3: TGTGCCAGCAGTGACGGGACAGGGGGGACTTACGAGCAGTACTTC.

This clonotype appeared many times. The genes are TRBV27 and TRBJ2-5; D uncertain. The CDR3 is 15 amino acids. The germline V gene has CDR1 MNHEY and CDR2 SMNVEV (reference sequence). V was cut by 6 bases and J by 5 bases, with 19 bases left in between. The CDR3 DNA reads TGTGCCAGCAGGTCTCGTGGCGAGTTCTCGGAGACCCAGTACTTC. Translated, it gives CASRSRGEFSETQYF.

The genes are TRBV6-2 or TRBV6-3 and TRBJ1-5, with D perhaps TRBD1 (5 bases). Germline assignment: CDR1 MNHEY and CDR2 SVGEGT. V lost 8 bases and J 7 bases, leaving 21 bases between the germline ends. CDR3 length: 15 residues. The CDR3 nucleotides are TGTGCCAGCCGCTTCTTTCAGGGTCGGGGGCAGCCCCAGCATTTT. This translates into CASRFFQGRGQPQHF.

The V call is TRBV20-1, the J call TRBJ1-5; the match to TRBD1 covers 10 bases. The CDR3 sequence is 15 residues long. The V segment lost 2 bases and the J segment 3 bases; nucleotides outside the gene matches: 4. Looked up from germline, CDR1 is DFQATT and CDR2 is SNEGSKA (reference sequence). The CDR3, as DNA: TGCAGTGCTAGACCGACAGGGGGCTACAATCAGCCCCAGCATTTT. Protein product: CSARPTGGYNQPQHF.

In its sample, this clonotype was seen many times. The chain employs TRBV12-3 or TRBV12-4 and TRBJ2-7, with 7 positions matching TRBD1. Trimming cost V 6 bases and J 2 bases; bases outside gene matches: 7. The CDR3 extends over 14 amino acids. The CDR3 reads CASSQTGVAYEQYF. The CDR3, as DNA: TGTGCCAGCAGCCAAACAGGGGTTGCCTACGAGCAGTACTTC.

This clonotype was observed at least ten times. The chain uses TRBV28 and TRBJ1-2, with 7 bases identical to TRBD1. CDR3 length equals 14 residues. V was pared by 3 bases and J by 5 bases, with 6 bases of the junction left unmatched. The germline gives CDR1 MDHEN, CDR2 SYDVKM. Here the CDR3 reads CASSFGDSGYGYTF. CDR3 nucleotide sequence: TGTGCCAGCAGTTTCGGGGACAGCGGGTATGGCTACACCTTC.